This TCR beta chain is from a study of blood T cell repertoires in COVID-19. Study context: COVID-19 samples, acute and convalescent, were from the United States, Italy and Spain. Nucleic acid was either cDNA or gDNA, and it came from T cells, B-cell-depleted T cells, or PBMCs.

In the original analysis: Quantification of nucleated cells was approximated via reference gene primer amplification. Measured with immunoSEQ multiplex PCR; TCRdb has only the in-frame clones, and not every one. V, J and clone size are those of that table, while D and trimming were read from the DNA. This sample has more than 200,000 clones, with roughly 86% found just once. This CDR3 comprises 14 residues. Germline loops: CDR1 LGHNA, CDR2 YSLEER. J was trimmed by 7 bases and V by 3 bases; bases with no gene match: 5. The specimen was peripheral blood. The J gene is TRBJ1-5, the V gene TRBV4-3, with 8 bases matching TRBD1. This TCR derives from a human donor in a cohort sampled during active COVID-19. The DNA for the CDR3 is TGCGCCAGCAGCCAGACGGACAGGGAGCAGCCCCAGCATTTT. As protein: CASSQTDREQPQHF.